The text below deals with one TCR beta chain. Antigen specificity is unknown. This sample stems from a study of T cells in localized non-small cell lung cancer. Findings and limits, study-wide: Median roughly 57 top-100 tumor clones were shared with paired adjacent lung.

The germline gives CDR1 SGHTA, CDR2 FQGNSA. Trimming removed 5 bases from V and 10 bases from J, with 21 bases in between. This CDR3 has 15 residues. This table comes from immunoSEQ multiplex PCR, and its TCRdb copy is limited to in-frame clones, with some not included. The data show approximately 31,000 clones, around 80% seen once. Sequencing was performed on peripheral blood, taken before any cancer treatment. This TCR derives from a male donor aged 60 or over with stage II squamous cell lung carcinoma. The chain combines TRBV7-2 with TRBJ2-1; D is uncertain. The CDR3 is CASSQRHTFTSEQFF. The CDR3 DNA reads TGTGCCAGCAGCCAAAGGCACACATTTACCTCCGAGCAGTTCTTC.